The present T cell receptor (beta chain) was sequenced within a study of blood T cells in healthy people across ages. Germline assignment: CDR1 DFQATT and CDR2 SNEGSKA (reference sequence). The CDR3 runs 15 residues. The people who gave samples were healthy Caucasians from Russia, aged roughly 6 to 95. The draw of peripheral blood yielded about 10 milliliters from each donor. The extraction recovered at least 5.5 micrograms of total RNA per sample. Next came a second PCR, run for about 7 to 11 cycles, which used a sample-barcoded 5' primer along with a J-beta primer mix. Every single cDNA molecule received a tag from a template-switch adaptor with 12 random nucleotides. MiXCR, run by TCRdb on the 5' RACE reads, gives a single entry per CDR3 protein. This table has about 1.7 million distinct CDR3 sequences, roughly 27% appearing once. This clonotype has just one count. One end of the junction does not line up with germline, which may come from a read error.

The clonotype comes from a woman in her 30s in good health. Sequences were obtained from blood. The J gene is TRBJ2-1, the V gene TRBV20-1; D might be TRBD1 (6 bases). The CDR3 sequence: CSARGGLLSYNGQFF. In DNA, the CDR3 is TGCAGTGCTAGAGGGGGGCTTCTATCCTACAATGGGCAGTTCTTC.